This T cell receptor beta chain originates from a study of blood T cell repertoires in COVID-19. Participants were aged roughly 18 to 100 years from 20 to 30 US areas. Self-reported history from a screening survey and questionnaire set each donor's cohort. Two consecutive negative NP/OP PCR tests, clearance, or resolved symptoms defined Cohort 3 recovery. Original data processing: Amplifying reference gene primers gave estimates of nucleated cell counts. The method was immunoSEQ multiplex PCR; TCRdb's version includes in-frame clones alone and lacks a portion of them. That table is the source of V, J and clone size, and D and trimming were worked out from the DNA. Of some 330,000 clones listed, approximately 89% are singletons. The CDR3 runs to 15 residues. Germline CDR1 reads SEHNR; CDR2 reads FQNEAQ (reference sequence). With 4 bases removed from V and 3 bases from J, the gap between germline ends came to 16 bases.

The sequence was collected from a man aged 25 to 40 who had recovered from COVID-19. The sample was PBMCs or T cells enriched from blood (not recorded which). This chain joins TRBV7-9 and TRBJ2-7; weak D call: TRBD1 (7 bases). The CDR3 sequence: CASSSPAGGLYEQYF. CDR3 in DNA: TGTGCCAGCAGCTCCCCTGCAGGGGGGCTCTACGAGCAGTACTTC.